These T cell receptor beta chains were read from a single sample in a study of blood T cell repertoires in COVID-19. Produced via immunoSEQ multiplex PCR; TCRdb's table is partial and in-frame only. The sample has 100,000 or so clones; 84% are singletons. The sequenced material came from peripheral blood. These TCRs come from a man aged 70-80 years with active or convalescent COVID-19. CDR3s include the opening cysteine and the closing phenylalanine or tryptophan. The D gene is left open where the match is weak. Size is stated for part of the rows, as once, few or many counts, or as a class when the clone is expanded.

len: 17
d_gene: TRBD1
abundance: .
j_gene: TRBJ2-1
v_gene: TRBV14
CDR3nt: TGTGCCAGCAGCCGGCCTCGGGACAGGGGAATTTTCGATGAGCAGTTCTTC
CDR3aa: CASSRPRDRGIFDEQFF

len: 12
d_gene: TRBD1
abundance: .
j_gene: TRBJ1-2
v_gene: TRBV10-3
CDR3nt: TGTGCCAGCGGGACAGGGGTGGATGGCTACACCTTC
CDR3aa: CASGTGVDGYTF

len: 13
d_gene: TRBD1
abundance: once
j_gene: TRBJ2-5
v_gene: TRBV11-2
CDR3nt: TGTGCCAGCAGCCCGGGGACAGAAGAGACCCAGTACTTC
CDR3aa: CASSPGTEETQYF

len: 12
d_gene: .
abundance: once
j_gene: TRBJ2-7
v_gene: TRBV29-1
CDR3nt: TGCAGCGTTCATAGGGGGTCCGGCGAGCAGTACTTC
CDR3aa: CSVHRGSGEQYF

len: 14
d_gene: .
abundance: .
j_gene: TRBJ1-2
v_gene: TRBV19
CDR3nt: TGTGCCAGTAGTATAGGGCAGGGGTATGGTGGCTACACCTTC
CDR3aa: CASSIGQGYGGYTF

len: 15
d_gene: TRBD1
abundance: .
j_gene: TRBJ1-4
v_gene: TRBV19
CDR3nt: TGTGCCAGTACCCCAGGGGGGTCGACTAATGAAAAACTGTTTTTT
CDR3aa: CASTPGGSTNEKLFF

len: 16
d_gene: TRBD1
abundance: .
j_gene: TRBJ1-1
v_gene: TRBV18
CDR3nt: TGTGCCAGCTCACAAGGACGGACAGGGGGACTCACTGAAGCTTTCTTT
CDR3aa: CASSQGRTGGLTEAFF

len: 15
d_gene: TRBD2
abundance: .
j_gene: TRBJ2-5
v_gene: TRBV5-4
CDR3nt: TGTGCCAGCAGCTCGACTAGCGGGGCGGTAGAGACCCAGTACTTC
CDR3aa: CASSSTSGAVETQYF

len: 14
d_gene: .
abundance: .
j_gene: TRBJ1-2
v_gene: TRBV25-1
CDR3nt: TGTGCCAGCAGTGAATTCGAGGGATCCTATGGCTACACCTTC
CDR3aa: CASSEFEGSYGYTF

len: 16
d_gene: .
abundance: .
j_gene: TRBJ1-2
v_gene: TRBV2
CDR3nt: TGTGCCAGCAGTGTCAACTGGGTATCTAGTTACTATGGCTACACCTTC
CDR3aa: CASSVNWVSSYYGYTF

len: 17
d_gene: TRBD1
abundance: .
j_gene: TRBJ2-5
v_gene: TRBV23-1
CDR3nt: TGCGCCAGCAGGCCCCTCCCCCGACAGGGGAGGTTGGAGACCCAGTACTTC
CDR3aa: CASRPLPRQGRLETQYF

len: 17
d_gene: .
abundance: .
j_gene: TRBJ2-3
v_gene: TRBV24-1
CDR3nt: TGTGCCACCAGTGACAACCTAAGACTAGGGGGCACAGATACGCAGTATTTT
CDR3aa: CATSDNLRLGGTDTQYF

len: 12
d_gene: .
abundance: .
j_gene: TRBJ2-3
v_gene: TRBV10-3
CDR3nt: TGTGCCATAGGGGGGGGCACAGATACGCAGTATTTT
CDR3aa: CAIGGGTDTQYF

len: 15
d_gene: TRBD1
abundance: .
j_gene: TRBJ1-2
v_gene: TRBV6-1
CDR3nt: TGTGCCAGCAGTGAATCCGTGGCGACAGGGCAAAGATACACCTTC
CDR3aa: CASSESVATGQRYTF

len: 14
d_gene: .
abundance: .
j_gene: TRBJ1-4
v_gene: TRBV7-8
CDR3nt: TGTGCCAGCAGCGGACTCCCGACTAATGAAAAACTGTTTTTT
CDR3aa: CASSGLPTNEKLFF

len: 15
d_gene: .
abundance: .
j_gene: TRBJ1-1
v_gene: TRBV28
CDR3nt: TGTGCCAGCAGCCCTCAGGGGAGCCGGAGCACTGAAGCTTTCTTT
CDR3aa: CASSPQGSRSTEAFF

len: 15
d_gene: TRBD1
abundance: .
j_gene: TRBJ1-2
v_gene: TRBV5-5
CDR3nt: TGTGCCAGCAGCTCCCGCGGACAGGGGAACTATGGCTACACCTTC
CDR3aa: CASSSRGQGNYGYTF

len: 15
d_gene: .
abundance: .
j_gene: TRBJ1-5
v_gene: TRBV2
CDR3nt: TGTGCCAGCAACCCCCTGGGCCTTTCTAATCAGCCCCAGCATTTT
CDR3aa: CASNPLGLSNQPQHF

len: 14
d_gene: .
abundance: .
j_gene: TRBJ2-7
v_gene: TRBV18
CDR3nt: TGTGCCAGCTCACCTACTAGTATTGTCTACGAGCAGTACTTC
CDR3aa: CASSPTSIVYEQYF